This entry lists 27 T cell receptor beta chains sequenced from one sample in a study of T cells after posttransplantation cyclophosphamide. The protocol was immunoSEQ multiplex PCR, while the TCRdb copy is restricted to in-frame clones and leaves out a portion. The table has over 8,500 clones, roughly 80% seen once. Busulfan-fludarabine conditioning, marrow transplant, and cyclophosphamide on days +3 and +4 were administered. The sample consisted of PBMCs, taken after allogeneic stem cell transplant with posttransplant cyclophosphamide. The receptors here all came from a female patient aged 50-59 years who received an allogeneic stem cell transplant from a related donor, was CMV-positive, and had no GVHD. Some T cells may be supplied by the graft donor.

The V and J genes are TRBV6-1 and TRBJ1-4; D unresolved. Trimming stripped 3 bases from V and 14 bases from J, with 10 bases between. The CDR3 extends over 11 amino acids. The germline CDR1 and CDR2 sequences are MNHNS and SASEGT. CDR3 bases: TGTGCCAGCAGTGAGGCGGGAGGGCTGTTTTTT. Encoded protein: CASSEAGGLFF.

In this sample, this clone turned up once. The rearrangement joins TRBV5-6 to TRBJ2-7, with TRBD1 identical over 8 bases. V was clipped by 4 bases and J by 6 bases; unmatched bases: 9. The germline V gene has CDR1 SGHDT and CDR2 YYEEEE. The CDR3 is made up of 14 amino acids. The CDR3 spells CASSNSGRGREQYF. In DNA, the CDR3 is TGTGCCAGCAGCAACTCCGGCAGGGGGCGCGAGCAGTACTTC. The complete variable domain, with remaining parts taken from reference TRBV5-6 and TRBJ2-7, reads DAGVTQSPTHLIKTRGQQVTLRCSPKSGHDTVSWYQQALGQGPQFIFQYYEEEERQRGNFPDRFSGHQFPNYSSELNVNALLLGDSALYLCASSNSGRGREQYFGPGTRLTVT.

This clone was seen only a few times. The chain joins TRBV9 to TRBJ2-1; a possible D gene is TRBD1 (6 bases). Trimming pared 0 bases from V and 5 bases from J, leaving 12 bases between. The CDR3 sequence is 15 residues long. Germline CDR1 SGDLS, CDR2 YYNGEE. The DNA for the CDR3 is TGTGCCAGCAGCGTAGTTTTGGGGGCTCACAATGAGCAGTTCTTC. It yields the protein CASSVVLGAHNEQFF.

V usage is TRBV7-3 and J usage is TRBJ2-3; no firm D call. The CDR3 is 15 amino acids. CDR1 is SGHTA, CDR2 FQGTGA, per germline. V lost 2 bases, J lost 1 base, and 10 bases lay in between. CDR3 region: CASSLLGPGTDTQYF. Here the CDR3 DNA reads TGTGCCAGCAGCTTACTGGGCCCCGGCACAGATACGCAGTATTTT.

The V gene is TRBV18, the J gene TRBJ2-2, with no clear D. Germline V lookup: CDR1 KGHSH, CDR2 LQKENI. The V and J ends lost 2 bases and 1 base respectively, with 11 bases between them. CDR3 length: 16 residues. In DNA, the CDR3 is TGTGCCAGCTCACCAAGCAACGCGAAGAACACCGGGGAGCTGTTTTTT. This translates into CASSPSNAKNTGELFF.

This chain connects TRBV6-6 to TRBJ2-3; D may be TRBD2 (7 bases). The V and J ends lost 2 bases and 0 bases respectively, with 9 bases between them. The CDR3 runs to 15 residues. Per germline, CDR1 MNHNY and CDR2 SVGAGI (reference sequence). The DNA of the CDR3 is TGTGCCAGCAGTTACCGGGGGGCTAGCACAGATACGCAGTATTTT. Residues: CASSYRGASTDTQYF.

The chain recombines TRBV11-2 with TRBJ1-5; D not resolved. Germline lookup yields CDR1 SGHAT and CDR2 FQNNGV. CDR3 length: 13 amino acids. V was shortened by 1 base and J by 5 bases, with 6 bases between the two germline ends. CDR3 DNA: TGTGCCAGCAGCTTAGGACTACATCAGCCCCAGCATTTT. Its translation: CASSLGLHQPQHF.

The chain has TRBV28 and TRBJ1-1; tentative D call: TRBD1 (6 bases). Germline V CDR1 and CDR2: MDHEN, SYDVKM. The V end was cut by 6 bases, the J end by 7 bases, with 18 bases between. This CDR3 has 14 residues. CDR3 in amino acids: CASSRRTVGSEAFF. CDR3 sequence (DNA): TGTGCCAGCAGCCGCAGGACAGTGGGGAGTGAAGCTTTCTTT. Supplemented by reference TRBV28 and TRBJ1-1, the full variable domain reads DVKVTQSSRYLVKRTGEKVFLECVQDMDHENMFWYRQDPGLGLRLIYFSYDVKMKEKGDIPEGYSVSREKKERFSLILESASTNQTSMYLCASSRRTVGSEAFFGQGTRLTVV.

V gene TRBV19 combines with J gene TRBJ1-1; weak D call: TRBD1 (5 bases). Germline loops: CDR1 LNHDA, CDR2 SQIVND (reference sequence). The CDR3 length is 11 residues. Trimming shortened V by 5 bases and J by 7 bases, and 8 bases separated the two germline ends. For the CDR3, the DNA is TGTGCCAGTAGTGGGACTCGTGAAGCTTTCTTT. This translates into CASSGTREAFF.

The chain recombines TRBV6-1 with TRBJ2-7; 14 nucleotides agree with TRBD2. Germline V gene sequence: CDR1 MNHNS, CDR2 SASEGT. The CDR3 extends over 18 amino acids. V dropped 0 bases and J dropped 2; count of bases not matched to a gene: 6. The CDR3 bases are TGTGCCAGCAGTGAAGCCTGGACTAGCGGGGGGCACACCTACGAGCAGTACTTC. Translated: CASSEAWTSGGHTYEQYF.

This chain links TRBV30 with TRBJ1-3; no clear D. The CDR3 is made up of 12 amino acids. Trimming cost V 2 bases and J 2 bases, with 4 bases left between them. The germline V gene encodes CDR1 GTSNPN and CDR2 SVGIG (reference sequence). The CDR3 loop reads CAWSITGNTIYF. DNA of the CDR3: TGTGCCTGGAGTATCACTGGAAACACCATATATTTT. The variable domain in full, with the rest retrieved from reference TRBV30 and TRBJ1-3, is SQTIHQWPATLVQPVGSPLSLECTVEGTSNPNLYWYRQAAGRGLQLLFYSVGIGQISSEVPQNLSASRPQDRQFILSSKKLLLSDSGFYLCAWSITGNTIYFGEGSWLTVV.

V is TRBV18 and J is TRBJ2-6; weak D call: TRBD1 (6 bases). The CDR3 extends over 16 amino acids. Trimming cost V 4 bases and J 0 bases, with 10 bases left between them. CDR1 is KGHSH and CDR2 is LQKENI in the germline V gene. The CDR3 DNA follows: TGTGCCAGCTCACTCAGGGGTAGCTCTGGGGCCAACGTCCTGACTTTC. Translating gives CASSLRGSSGANVLTF.

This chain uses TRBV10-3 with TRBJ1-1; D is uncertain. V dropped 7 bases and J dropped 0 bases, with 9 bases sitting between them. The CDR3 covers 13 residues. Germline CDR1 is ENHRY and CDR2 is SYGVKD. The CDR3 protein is CAIKISMNTEAFF. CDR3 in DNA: TGTGCCATCAAAATAAGCATGAACACTGAAGCTTTCTTT.

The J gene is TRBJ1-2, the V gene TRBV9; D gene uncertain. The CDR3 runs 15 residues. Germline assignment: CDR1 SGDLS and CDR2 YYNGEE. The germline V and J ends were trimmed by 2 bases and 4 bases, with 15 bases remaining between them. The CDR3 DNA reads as TGTGCCAGCAGCGTGAGCGAGGCGGGGATCTATGGCTACACCTTC. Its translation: CASSVSEAGIYGYTF.

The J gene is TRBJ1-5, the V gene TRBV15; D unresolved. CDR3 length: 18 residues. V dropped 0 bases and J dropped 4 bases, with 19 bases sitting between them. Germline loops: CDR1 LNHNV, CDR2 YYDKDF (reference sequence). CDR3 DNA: TGTGCCACCAGCAGAGATCTGACTTCGGCCCTTGGGAATCAGCCCCAGCATTTT. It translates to CATSRDLTSALGNQPQHF.

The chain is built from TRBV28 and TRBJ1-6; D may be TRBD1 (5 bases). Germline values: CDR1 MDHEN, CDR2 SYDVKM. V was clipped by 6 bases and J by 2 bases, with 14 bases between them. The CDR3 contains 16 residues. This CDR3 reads CASSPVGGTYNSPLHF. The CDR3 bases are TGTGCCAGCAGCCCCGTCGGGGGGACCTATAATTCACCCCTCCACTTT.

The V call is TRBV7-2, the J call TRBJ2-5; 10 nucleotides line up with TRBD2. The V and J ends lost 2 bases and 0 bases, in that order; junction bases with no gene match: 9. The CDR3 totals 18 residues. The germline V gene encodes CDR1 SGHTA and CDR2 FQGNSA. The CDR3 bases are TGTGCCAGCAGCTTATTCCTAGCGGGGGCCGCGTACCAAGAGACCCAGTACTTC. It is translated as CASSLFLAGAAYQETQYF.

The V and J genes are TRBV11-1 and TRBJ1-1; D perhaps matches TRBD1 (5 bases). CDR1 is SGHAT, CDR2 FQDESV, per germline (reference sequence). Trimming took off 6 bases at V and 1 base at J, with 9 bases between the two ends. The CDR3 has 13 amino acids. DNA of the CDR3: TGTGCCAGCAGGCGACAGCAGAACACTGAAGCTTTCTTT. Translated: CASRRQQNTEAFF.

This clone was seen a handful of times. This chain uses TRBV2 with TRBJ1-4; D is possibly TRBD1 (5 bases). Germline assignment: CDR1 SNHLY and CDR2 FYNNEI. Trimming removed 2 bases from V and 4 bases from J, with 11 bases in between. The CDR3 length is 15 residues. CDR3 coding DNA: TGTGCCAGCAGTGAATGGGGCACTGGTAATGAAAAACTGTTTTTT. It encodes CASSEWGTGNEKLFF. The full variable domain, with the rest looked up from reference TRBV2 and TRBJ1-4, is EPEVTQTPSHQVTQMGQEVILRCVPISNHLYFYWYRQILGQKVEFLVSFYNNEISEKSEIFDDQFSVERPDGSNFTLKIRSTKLEDSAMYFCASSEWGTGNEKLFFGSGTQLSVL.

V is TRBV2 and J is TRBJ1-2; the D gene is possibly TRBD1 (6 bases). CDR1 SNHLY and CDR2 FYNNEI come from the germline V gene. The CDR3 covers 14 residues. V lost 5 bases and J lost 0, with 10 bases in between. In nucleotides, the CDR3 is TGTGCCAGCAGTAGCGGGACAACTAACTATGGCTACACCTTC. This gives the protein CASSSGTTNYGYTF.

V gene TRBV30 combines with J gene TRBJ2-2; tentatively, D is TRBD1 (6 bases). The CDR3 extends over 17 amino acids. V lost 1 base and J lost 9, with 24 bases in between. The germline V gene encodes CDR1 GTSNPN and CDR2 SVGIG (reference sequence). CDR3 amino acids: CAWSGQVGGQLHRELFF. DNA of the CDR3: TGTGCCTGGAGTGGCCAAGTTGGGGGCCAACTACACCGGGAGCTGTTTTTT.

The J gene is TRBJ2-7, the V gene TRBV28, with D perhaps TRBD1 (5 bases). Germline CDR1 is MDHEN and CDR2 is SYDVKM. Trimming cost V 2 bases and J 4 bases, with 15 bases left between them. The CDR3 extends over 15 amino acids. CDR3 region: CASSLAGKRVYEQYF. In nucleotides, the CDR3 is TGTGCCAGCAGTTTAGCAGGGAAAAGGGTTTACGAGCAGTACTTC.

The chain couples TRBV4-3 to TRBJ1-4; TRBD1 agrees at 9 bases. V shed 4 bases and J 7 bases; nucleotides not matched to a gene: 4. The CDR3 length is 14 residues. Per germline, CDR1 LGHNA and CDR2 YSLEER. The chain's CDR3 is CASSPGQGLEKLFF. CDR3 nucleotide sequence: TGCGCCAGCAGCCCGGGACAGGGACTTGAAAAACTGTTTTTT.

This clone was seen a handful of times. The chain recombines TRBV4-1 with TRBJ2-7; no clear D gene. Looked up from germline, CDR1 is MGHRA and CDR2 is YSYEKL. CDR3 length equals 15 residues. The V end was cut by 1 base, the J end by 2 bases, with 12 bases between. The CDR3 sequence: CASSQARQVTYEQYF. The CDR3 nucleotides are TGCGCCAGCAGCCAAGCCCGCCAGGTGACCTACGAGCAGTACTTC.

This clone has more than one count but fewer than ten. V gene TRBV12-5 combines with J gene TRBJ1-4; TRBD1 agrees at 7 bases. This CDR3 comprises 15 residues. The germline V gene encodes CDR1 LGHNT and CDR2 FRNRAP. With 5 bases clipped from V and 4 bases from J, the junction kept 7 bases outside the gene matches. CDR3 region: CASGLGTADNEKLFF. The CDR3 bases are TGTGCTAGTGGTCTAGGGACAGCGGATAATGAAAAACTGTTTTTT.

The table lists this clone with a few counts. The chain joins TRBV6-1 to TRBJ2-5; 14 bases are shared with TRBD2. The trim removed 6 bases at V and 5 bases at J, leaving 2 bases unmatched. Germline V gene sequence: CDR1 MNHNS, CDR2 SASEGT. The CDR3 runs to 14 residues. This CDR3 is CASRGLAGVETQYF. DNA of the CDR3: TGTGCCAGCAGGGGACTAGCGGGGGTGGAGACCCAGTACTTC.

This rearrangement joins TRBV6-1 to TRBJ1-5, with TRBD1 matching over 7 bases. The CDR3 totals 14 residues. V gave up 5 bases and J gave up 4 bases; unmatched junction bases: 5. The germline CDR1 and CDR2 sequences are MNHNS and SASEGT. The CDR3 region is CASSPQGMNQPQHF. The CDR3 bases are TGTGCCAGCAGTCCACAGGGGATGAATCAGCCCCAGCATTTT.